A selection of T cell receptor beta chains follows, all from one sample in a study of blood T cell repertoires in COVID-19. TCRdb keeps only in-frame clones here, not all; method: immunoSEQ multiplex PCR. The sample includes about 200,000 clones, more than 70% of them seen just once. The sample was peripheral blood. These receptors were collected from a man aged 50-59 years with COVID-19, enrolled during active disease. Each CDR3 is given with its conserved first and last residue. The order of the fields is J gene, clone size, V gene, D gene, CDR3 protein, CDR3 DNA. A D gene is named only where the DNA matches it firmly. Clone size is not always given. Where it is, it says once, few, many or a class for expanded clones.

J gene: TRBJ1-3
clone size: once
V gene: TRBV30
D gene: TRBD1
CDR3 protein: CAWSPNDRGQLTGNTIYF
CDR3 DNA: TGTGCCTGGAGTCCTAACGACAGGGGGCAACTGACTGGAAACACCATATATTTT

J gene: TRBJ2-7
clone size: once
V gene: TRBV18
D gene: TRBD1
CDR3 protein: CASSPRQGTYEQYF
CDR3 DNA: TGTGCCAGCTCACCACGACAGGGGACCTACGAGCAGTACTTC

J gene: TRBJ2-4
clone size: NA
V gene: TRBV24-1
D gene: TRBD1
CDR3 protein: CATSDTTGAKNIQYF
CDR3 DNA: TGTGCCACCAGTGATACGACAGGGGCCAAAAACATTCAGTACTTC

J gene: TRBJ2-3
clone size: NA
V gene: TRBV9
D gene: NA
CDR3 protein: CASSVGDSALPAGTDTQYF
CDR3 DNA: TGTGCCAGCAGCGTAGGTGATAGCGCTCTCCCCGCGGGCACAGATACGCAGTATTTT

J gene: TRBJ2-2
clone size: NA
V gene: TRBV7-3
D gene: TRBD1
CDR3 protein: CASSSTGGEGELFF
CDR3 DNA: TGTGCCAGCAGCAGTACAGGGGGCGAAGGGGAGCTGTTTTTT

J gene: TRBJ1-1
clone size: NA
V gene: TRBV7-6
D gene: TRBD1
CDR3 protein: CASLSRDSEAFF
CDR3 DNA: TGTGCCAGCTTAAGCCGGGACAGTGAAGCTTTCTTT

J gene: TRBJ2-5
clone size: NA
V gene: TRBV7-7
D gene: TRBD2
CDR3 protein: CASSLGGTSGGQYQETQYF
CDR3 DNA: TGTGCCAGCAGCTTAGGGGGGACTAGCGGGGGCCAGTACCAAGAGACCCAGTACTTC

J gene: TRBJ1-6
clone size: NA
V gene: TRBV27
D gene: TRBD1
CDR3 protein: CASSIDRGNSPLHF
CDR3 DNA: TGTGCCAGCAGCATCGACAGGGGAAATTCACCCCTCCACTTT

J gene: TRBJ2-7
clone size: NA
V gene: TRBV5-1
D gene: TRBD2
CDR3 protein: CASSSLAVGSYEQYF
CDR3 DNA: TGCGCCAGCTCTTCACTAGCGGTCGGCTCCTACGAGCAGTACTTC

J gene: TRBJ2-4
clone size: many
V gene: TRBV7-9
D gene: NA
CDR3 protein: CASSLEQAKNIQYF
CDR3 DNA: TGTGCCAGCAGCTTAGAACAAGCCAAAAACATTCAGTACTTC

J gene: TRBJ2-7
clone size: NA
V gene: TRBV6-1
D gene: NA
CDR3 protein: CASSESGTLGEQYF
CDR3 DNA: TGTGCCAGCAGTGAGTCTGGGACACTGGGGGAGCAGTACTTC

J gene: TRBJ1-5
clone size: NA
V gene: TRBV6-2/TRBV6-3
D gene: NA
CDR3 protein: CASSSRTGRRINQPQHF
CDR3 DNA: TGTGCCAGCAGTTCACGCACAGGGCGTCGGATCAACCAGCCCCAGCATTTT

J gene: TRBJ2-7
clone size: NA
V gene: TRBV9
D gene: TRBD2
CDR3 protein: CASSVGVAGLYEQYF
CDR3 DNA: TGTGCCAGCAGCGTAGGGGTAGCGGGGTTGTACGAGCAGTACTTC

J gene: TRBJ1-5
clone size: NA
V gene: TRBV19
D gene: TRBD1
CDR3 protein: CASSTFLTGDQPQHF
CDR3 DNA: TGTGCCAGTAGTACATTCCTGACAGGGGACCAGCCCCAGCATTTT

J gene: TRBJ2-2
clone size: NA
V gene: TRBV5-8
D gene: NA
CDR3 protein: CASSPWTVNTGELFF
CDR3 DNA: TGTGCCAGCAGCCCCTGGACAGTCAACACCGGGGAGCTGTTTTTT

J gene: TRBJ2-3
clone size: once
V gene: TRBV18
D gene: TRBD2
CDR3 protein: CASSPRGGTSTDTQYF
CDR3 DNA: TGTGCCAGCTCACCACGGGGGGGGACTAGCACAGATACGCAGTATTTT

J gene: TRBJ2-7
clone size: NA
V gene: TRBV4-2
D gene: NA
CDR3 protein: CASSQRRGGYSYEQYF
CDR3 DNA: TGTGCCAGCAGCCAGCGGCGAGGTGGGTACTCCTACGAGCAGTACTTC

J gene: TRBJ2-4
clone size: few
V gene: TRBV5-4
D gene: NA
CDR3 protein: CASSLFLAKNIQYF
CDR3 DNA: TGTGCCAGCAGCTTGTTTCTAGCCAAAAACATTCAGTACTTC

J gene: TRBJ1-2
clone size: NA
V gene: TRBV18
D gene: TRBD1
CDR3 protein: CASSPNRGQGGYTF
CDR3 DNA: TGTGCCAGCTCACCAAACAGGGGGCAGGGTGGCTACACCTTC

J gene: TRBJ2-2
clone size: NA
V gene: TRBV5-6
D gene: NA
CDR3 protein: CASSILGELFF
CDR3 DNA: TGTGCCAGCAGTATACTGGGGGAGCTGTTTTTT

J gene: TRBJ2-1
clone size: NA
V gene: TRBV9
D gene: TRBD2
CDR3 protein: CASSPQRELDNEQFF
CDR3 DNA: TGTGCCAGCAGCCCCCAGCGGGAGCTGGACAATGAGCAGTTCTTC

J gene: TRBJ2-5
clone size: NA
V gene: TRBV5-1
D gene: TRBD1
CDR3 protein: CASSLGDRGSQETQYF
CDR3 DNA: TGCGCCAGCAGCTTGGGGGACAGGGGGTCTCAAGAGACCCAGTACTTC

J gene: TRBJ2-5
clone size: NA
V gene: TRBV11-2
D gene: TRBD2
CDR3 protein: CASSSLGRAKIWETQYF
CDR3 DNA: TGTGCCAGCAGCTCCCTCGGGAGGGCCAAGATCTGGGAGACCCAGTACTTC

J gene: TRBJ1-5
clone size: NA
V gene: TRBV3-1/TRBV3-2
D gene: NA
CDR3 protein: CASSQGYDGNQPQHF
CDR3 DNA: TGTGCCAGCAGCCAAGGCTATGATGGCAATCAGCCCCAGCATTTT

J gene: TRBJ1-5
clone size: NA
V gene: TRBV10-3
D gene: TRBD1
CDR3 protein: CAISKDRDQPQHF
CDR3 DNA: TGTGCCATCAGCAAGGACAGGGATCAGCCCCAGCATTTT

J gene: TRBJ2-1
clone size: NA
V gene: TRBV7-3
D gene: NA
CDR3 protein: CASSSRGGRNEQFF
CDR3 DNA: TGTGCCAGCAGCTCTCGCGGGGGCCGCAATGAGCAGTTCTTC

J gene: TRBJ2-3
clone size: NA
V gene: TRBV9
D gene: TRBD1
CDR3 protein: CASSLDRGPDTQYF
CDR3 DNA: TGTGCCAGCAGCCTCGACAGGGGGCCAGATACGCAGTATTTT

J gene: TRBJ2-2
clone size: NA
V gene: TRBV6-2/TRBV6-3
D gene: NA
CDR3 protein: CASSLAVEGVAGELFF
CDR3 DNA: TGTGCCAGCAGTTTGGCGGTAGAAGGGGTCGCCGGGGAGCTGTTTTTT

J gene: TRBJ2-7
clone size: NA
V gene: TRBV7-9
D gene: TRBD1
CDR3 protein: CASSKGTGFPYEQYF
CDR3 DNA: TGTGCCAGCAGCAAAGGGACAGGGTTTCCCTACGAGCAGTACTTC

J gene: TRBJ1-1
clone size: NA
V gene: TRBV19
D gene: NA
CDR3 protein: CASSTGVATEAFF
CDR3 DNA: TGTGCCAGTAGTACGGGGGTTGCCACTGAAGCTTTCTTT